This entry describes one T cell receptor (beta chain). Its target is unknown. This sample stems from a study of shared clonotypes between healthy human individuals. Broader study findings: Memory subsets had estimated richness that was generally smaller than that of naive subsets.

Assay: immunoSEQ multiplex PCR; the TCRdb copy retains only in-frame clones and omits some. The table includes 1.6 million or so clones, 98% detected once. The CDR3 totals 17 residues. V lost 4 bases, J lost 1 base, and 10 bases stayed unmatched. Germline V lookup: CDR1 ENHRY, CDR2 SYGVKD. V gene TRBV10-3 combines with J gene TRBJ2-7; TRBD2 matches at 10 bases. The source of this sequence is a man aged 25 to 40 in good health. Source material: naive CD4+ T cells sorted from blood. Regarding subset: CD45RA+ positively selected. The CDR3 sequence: CAISGVLRTSGSYEQYF. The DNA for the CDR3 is TGTGCCATCAGTGGGGTACTGCGGACTAGCGGATCCTACGAGCAGTACTTC.